The 4 T cell receptor beta chains listed next were all sequenced from one sample in a study of blood T cell repertoires in COVID-19. Profiling relied on immunoSEQ multiplex PCR, and the TCRdb table lists in-frame clones only, not all of them. The table lists around 130,000 clones, approximately 85% of them singletons. Sequenced: peripheral blood. Receptors originate from a man between 50 and 59 years old with acute or convalescent COVID-19.

The chain employs TRBV5-1 and TRBJ2-7, with 7 bases fitting TRBD1. Germline CDR1 is SGHRS and CDR2 is YFSETQ. V lost 5 bases to trimming and J lost 5 bases; unmatched junction nucleotides: 10. The length of the CDR3 is 14 residues. The CDR3 reads CASRDRSSMDEQYF. The DNA for the CDR3 is TGCGCCAGCAGGGACAGGTCCAGCATGGACGAGCAGTACTTC.

The chain uses TRBV7-8 and TRBJ2-2; no clear D gene. CDR3 length equals 17 residues. The germline CDR1 and CDR2 sequences are SGHVS and FQNEAQ. Trimming shortened V by 5 bases and J by 4 bases, and 20 bases separated the two germline ends. The CDR3 bases are TGTGCCAGCAGCCCTAGTTTTGGAACTCGAGGCACCGGGGAGCTGTTTTTT. It yields the protein CASSPSFGTRGTGELFF.

Only a few counts were recorded for this clone. V and J are TRBV7-6 and TRBJ1-6, with TRBD1 identical over 11 bases. This CDR3 is built from 17 residues. V shed 2 bases, J shed 6 bases, and the junction held 6 bases outside the gene matches. Germline assignment: CDR1 SGHVS and CDR2 FNYEAQ. DNA for the CDR3: TGTGCCAGCAGCTTACTAGGGACAGGGGGAAGTAATTCACCCCTCCACTTT. This translates into CASSLLGTGGSNSPLHF.

This chain connects TRBV2 to TRBJ2-7; TRBD2 matches at 10 bases. Germline V gives CDR1 SNHLY, CDR2 FYNNEI. The CDR3 contains 14 residues. J lost 0 bases, V lost 5 bases, and 1 base had no gene match. In DNA, the CDR3 is TGTGCCAGCAGTCGGACTAGCGGCTCCTACGAGCAGTACTTC. It encodes CASSRTSGSYEQYF.